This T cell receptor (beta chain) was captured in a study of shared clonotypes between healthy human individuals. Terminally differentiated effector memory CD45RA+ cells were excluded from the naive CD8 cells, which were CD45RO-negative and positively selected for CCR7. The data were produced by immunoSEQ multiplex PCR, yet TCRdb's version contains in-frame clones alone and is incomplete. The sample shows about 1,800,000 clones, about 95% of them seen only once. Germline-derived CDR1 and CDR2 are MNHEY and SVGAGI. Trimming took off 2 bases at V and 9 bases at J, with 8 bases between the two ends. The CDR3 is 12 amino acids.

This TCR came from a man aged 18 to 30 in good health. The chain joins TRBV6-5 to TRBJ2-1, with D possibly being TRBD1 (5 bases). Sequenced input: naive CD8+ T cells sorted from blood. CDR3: CASSYGQGEQFF. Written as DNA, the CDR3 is TGTGCCAGCAGTTACGGGCAGGGTGAGCAGTTCTTC.